This T cell receptor beta chain was sequenced during a study of cytomegalovirus exposure and HLA in healthy donors. Study-wide findings and caveats: Using a false discovery rate of 0.05, a later analysis showed that 15,000 to 20,000 TCR beta sequences were associated with HLA alleles. In a later analysis, common viral pathogens appeared linked to several of the most significant clusters. Relative to the approximately 700-donor mean, N-insertions were reportedly fewer in an Asian-associated ancestry cluster in a later analysis.

The PCR used 60 Vbeta and 13 Jbeta primers. Assay used: immunoSEQ multiplex PCR; TCRdb lists only in-frame clones, some missing. The table shows some 85,000 clones, with under 85% occurring only once. Details on this clone: Its antigen is as yet unknown.

This receptor was identified in a male donor in good health and CMV-seronegative. Material for sequencing was PBMCs.

The CDR3 region has the DNA TGTGCCAGCAGCCGCGGACAGGGAAGGTCGGCAGAGACCCAGTACTTC. It translates to CASSRGQGRSAETQYF. J is TRBJ2-5 and V is TRBV11-2, with 8 bases fitting TRBD1. The CDR3 has 16 amino acids. The V gene's germline CDR1 is SGHAT and CDR2 FQNNGV. V lost 5 bases, J lost 4 bases, and 12 bases stayed unmatched.